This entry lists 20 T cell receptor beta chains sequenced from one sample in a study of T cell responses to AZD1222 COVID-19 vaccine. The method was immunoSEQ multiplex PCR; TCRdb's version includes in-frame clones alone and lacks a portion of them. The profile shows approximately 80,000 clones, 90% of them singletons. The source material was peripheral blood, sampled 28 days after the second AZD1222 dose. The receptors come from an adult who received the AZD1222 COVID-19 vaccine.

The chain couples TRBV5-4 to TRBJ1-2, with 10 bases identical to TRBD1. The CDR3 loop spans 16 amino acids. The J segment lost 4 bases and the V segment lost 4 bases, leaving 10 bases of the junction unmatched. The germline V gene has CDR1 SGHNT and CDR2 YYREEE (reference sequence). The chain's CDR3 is CASSAGTGASSYGYTF. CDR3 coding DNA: TGTGCCAGCAGCGCCGGGACAGGGGCGTCGAGCTATGGCTACACCTTC.

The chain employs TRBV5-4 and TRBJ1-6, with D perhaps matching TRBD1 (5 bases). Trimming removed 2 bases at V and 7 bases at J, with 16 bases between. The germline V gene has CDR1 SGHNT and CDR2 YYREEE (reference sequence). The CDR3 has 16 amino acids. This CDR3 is CASSFWRGSENSPLHF. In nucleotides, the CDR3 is TGTGCCAGCAGCTTCTGGAGGGGCAGCGAGAATTCACCCCTCCACTTT.

The CDR3 coding sequence is TGTGCCAGCCGGGCACTGACGAACACCGGGGAGCTGTTTTTT. Amino acid sequence: CASRALTNTGELFF. The V call is TRBV7-8, the J call TRBJ2-2, with D hard to call. V lost 8 bases, J lost 0 bases, and 10 bases lay in between. This CDR3 is built from 14 residues. Germline V gives CDR1 SGHVS, CDR2 FQNEAQ. Looking up the rest from reference TRBV7-8 and TRBJ2-2 gives the full variable domain: GAGVSQSPRYKVAKRGQDVALRCDPISGHVSLFWYQQALGQGPEFLTYFQNEAQLDKSGLPSDRFFAERPEGSVSTLKIQRTQQEDSAVYLCASRALTNTGELFFGEGSRLTVL.

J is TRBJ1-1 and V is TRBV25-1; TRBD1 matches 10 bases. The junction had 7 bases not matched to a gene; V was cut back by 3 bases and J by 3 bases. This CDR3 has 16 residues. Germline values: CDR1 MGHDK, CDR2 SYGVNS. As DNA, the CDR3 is TGTGCCAGCAGTGAGATAATTGGGACAGGGGACACTGAAGCTTTCTTT. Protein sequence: CASSEIIGTGDTEAFF.

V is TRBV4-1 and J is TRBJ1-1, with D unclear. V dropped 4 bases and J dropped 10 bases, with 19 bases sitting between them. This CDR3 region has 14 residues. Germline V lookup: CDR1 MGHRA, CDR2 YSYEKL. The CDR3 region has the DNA TGCGCCAGCAGCCTTCGGCTAGGTATGGAGCCAGCTTTCTTT. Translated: CASSLRLGMEPAFF.

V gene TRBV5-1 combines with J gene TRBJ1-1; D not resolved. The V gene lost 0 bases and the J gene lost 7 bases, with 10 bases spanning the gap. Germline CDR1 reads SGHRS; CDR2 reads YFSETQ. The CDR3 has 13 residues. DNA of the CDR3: TGCGCCAGCAGCTTGGCCCTGAATCTTGAAGCTTTCTTT. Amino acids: CASSLALNLEAFF.

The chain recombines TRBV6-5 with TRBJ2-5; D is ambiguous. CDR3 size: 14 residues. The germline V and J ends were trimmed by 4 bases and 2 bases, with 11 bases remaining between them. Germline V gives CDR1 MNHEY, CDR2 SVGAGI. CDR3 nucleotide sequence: TGTGCCAGCAGTTCCGCCGGACGGCAAGAGACCCAGTACTTC. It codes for CASSSAGRQETQYF.

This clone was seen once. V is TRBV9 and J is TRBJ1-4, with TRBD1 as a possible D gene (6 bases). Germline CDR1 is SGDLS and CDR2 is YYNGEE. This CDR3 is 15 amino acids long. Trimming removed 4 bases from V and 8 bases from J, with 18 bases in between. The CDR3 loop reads CASSPGGREKEKLFF. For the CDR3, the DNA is TGTGCCAGCAGCCCCGGGGGGCGGGAGAAGGAAAAACTGTTTTTT.

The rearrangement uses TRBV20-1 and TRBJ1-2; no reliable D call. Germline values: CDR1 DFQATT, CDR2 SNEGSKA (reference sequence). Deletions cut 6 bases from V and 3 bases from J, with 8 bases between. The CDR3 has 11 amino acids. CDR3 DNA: TGCAGTGCCAGTGTGGACTATGGCTACACCTTC. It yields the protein CSASVDYGYTF.

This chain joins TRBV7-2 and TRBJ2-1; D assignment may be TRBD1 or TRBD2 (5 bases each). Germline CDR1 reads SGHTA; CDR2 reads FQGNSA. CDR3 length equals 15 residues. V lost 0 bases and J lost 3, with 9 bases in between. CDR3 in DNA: TGTGCCAGCAGCTTAGCGGGACGTAGCTACAATGAGCAGTTCTTC. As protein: CASSLAGRSYNEQFF.

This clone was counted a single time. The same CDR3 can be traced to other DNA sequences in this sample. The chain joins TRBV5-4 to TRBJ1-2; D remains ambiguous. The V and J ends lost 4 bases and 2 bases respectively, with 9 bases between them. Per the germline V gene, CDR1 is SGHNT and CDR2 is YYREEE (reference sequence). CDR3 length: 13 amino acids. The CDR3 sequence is CASSPDGNYGYTF. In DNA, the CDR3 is TGTGCCAGCAGCCCAGACGGCAACTATGGCTACACCTTC. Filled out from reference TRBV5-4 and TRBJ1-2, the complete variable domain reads ETGVTQSPTHLIKTRGQQVTLRCSSQSGHNTVSWYQQALGQGPQFIFQYYREEENGRGNFPPRFSGLQFPNYSSELNVNALELDDSALYLCASSPDGNYGYTFGSGTRLTVV.

In DNA, the CDR3 is TGTGCCAGTAAAGGGACAGGGGCGGTCTACGAGCAGTACTTC. Protein sequence: CASKGTGAVYEQYF. The rearrangement links TRBV19 to TRBJ2-7, with TRBD1 identical over 10 bases. J lost 3 bases, V lost 7 bases, and 6 bases had no gene match. The length of the CDR3 is 14 residues. CDR1 is LNHDA, CDR2 SQIVND, per germline (reference sequence).

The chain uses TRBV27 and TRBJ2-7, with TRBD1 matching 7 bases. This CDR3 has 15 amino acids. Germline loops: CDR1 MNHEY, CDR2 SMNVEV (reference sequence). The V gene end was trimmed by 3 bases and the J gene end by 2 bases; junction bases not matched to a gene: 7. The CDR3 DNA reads TGTGCCAGCAGTTTCAACGACAGGGCAGCCTACGAGCAGTACTTC. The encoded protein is CASSFNDRAAYEQYF.

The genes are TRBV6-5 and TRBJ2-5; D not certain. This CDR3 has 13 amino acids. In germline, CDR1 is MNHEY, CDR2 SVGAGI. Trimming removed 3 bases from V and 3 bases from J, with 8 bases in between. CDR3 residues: CASSYAQEETQYF. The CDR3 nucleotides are TGTGCCAGCAGTTATGCCCAGGAAGAGACCCAGTACTTC.

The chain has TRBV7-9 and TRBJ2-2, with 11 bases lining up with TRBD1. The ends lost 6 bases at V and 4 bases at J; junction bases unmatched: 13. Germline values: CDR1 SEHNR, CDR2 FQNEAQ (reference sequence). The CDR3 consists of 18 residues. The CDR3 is CASSRQIMDRGPTGELFF. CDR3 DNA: TGTGCCAGCAGTCGCCAGATCATGGACAGGGGGCCCACCGGGGAGCTGTTTTTT.

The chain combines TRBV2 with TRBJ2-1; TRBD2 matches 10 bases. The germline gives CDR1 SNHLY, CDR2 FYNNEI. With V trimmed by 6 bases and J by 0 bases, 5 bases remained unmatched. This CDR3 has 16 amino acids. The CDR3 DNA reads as TGTGCCAGCAGCGGAGCGGGAGGGCGCTCCTACAATGAGCAGTTCTTC. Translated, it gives CASSGAGGRSYNEQFF. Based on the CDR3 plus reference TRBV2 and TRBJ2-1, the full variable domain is EPEVTQTPSHQVTQMGQEVILRCVPISNHLYFYWYRQILGQKVEFLVSFYNNEISEKSEIFDDQFSVERPDGSNFTLKIRSTKLEDSAMYFCASSGAGGRSYNEQFFGPGTRLTVL.

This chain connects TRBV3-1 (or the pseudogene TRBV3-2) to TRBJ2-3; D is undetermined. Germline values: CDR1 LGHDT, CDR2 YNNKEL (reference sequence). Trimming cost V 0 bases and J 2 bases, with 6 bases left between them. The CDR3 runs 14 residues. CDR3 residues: CASSQDANTDTQYF. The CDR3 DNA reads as TGTGCCAGCAGCCAAGATGCCAACACAGATACGCAGTATTTT.

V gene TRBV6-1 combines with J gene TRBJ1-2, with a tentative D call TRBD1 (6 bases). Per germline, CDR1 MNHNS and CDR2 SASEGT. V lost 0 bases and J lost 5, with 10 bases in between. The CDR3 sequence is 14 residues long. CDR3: CASSEAGGNYGYTF. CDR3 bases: TGTGCCAGCAGTGAAGCCGGGGGCAATTATGGCTACACCTTC.

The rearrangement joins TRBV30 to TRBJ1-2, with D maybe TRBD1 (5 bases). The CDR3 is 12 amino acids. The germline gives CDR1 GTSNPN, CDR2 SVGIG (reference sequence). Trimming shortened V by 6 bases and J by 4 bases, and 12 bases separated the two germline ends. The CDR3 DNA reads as TGTGCCTGCCGGGGCTACAGCTATGGCTACACCTTC. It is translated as CACRGYSYGYTF.

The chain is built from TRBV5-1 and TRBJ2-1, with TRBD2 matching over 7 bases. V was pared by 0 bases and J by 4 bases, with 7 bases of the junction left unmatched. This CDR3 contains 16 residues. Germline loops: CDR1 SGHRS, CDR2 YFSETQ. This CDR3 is CASSLGASGLYNEQFF. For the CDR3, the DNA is TGCGCCAGCAGCTTGGGTGCTAGCGGCCTTTACAATGAGCAGTTCTTC.